A selection of T cell receptor beta chains follows, all from one sample in a study of cytomegalovirus exposure and HLA in healthy donors. The table came from immunoSEQ multiplex PCR; TCRdb's copy has only in-frame clones and leaves some out. The sample consists of about 130,000 clones, roughly 80% of them appearing once. The sequencing input was PBMCs. The receptors stem from a woman in her fifties or sixties in good health and CMV-seropositive. Each CDR3 is given with its conserved first and last residue.

TRBJ1-5,TRBV2,CASSADRDQPQHF
TRBJ1-1,TRBV7-8,CASSLGTRGNTEAFF
TRBJ1-2,TRBV2,CASRGGSLSNYGYTF
.,TRBV7-8,CASSLRQGPYEQYF
TRBJ1-1,TRBV7-2,CASSPRRLIETFF
TRBJ2-1,TRBV28,CASSLGGSYNEQFF
TRBJ1-1,TRBV5-1,CASSLDRASEAFF
TRBJ1-1,TRBV5-4,CASSLVREDTEAFF
TRBJ2-3,TRBV9,CASSVTGDKDTQYF
TRBJ1-4,TRBV14,CASSRETGGAEKLFF
TRBJ2-2,TRBV9,CASSVLSVAANTGELFF
TRBJ2-2,TRBV6-6,CASSPPGTGELFF
TRBJ2-7,TRBV4-1,CASSQERHASSYEQYF
TRBJ2-3,TRBV6-6,CASSSVTDTQYF
TRBJ1-6,TRBV7-8,CASRGQGAGKPLHF
TRBJ2-3,TRBV7-9,CASSSTDTQYF
TRBJ2-1,TRBV7-3,CASSLLAGVNEQFF
TRBJ1-2,TRBV5-4,CASSLGTAYGYTF
TRBJ2-7,TRBV2,CASSEAGGRLLPYEQYF
TRBJ2-7,TRBV2,CASSEPGQATYEQYF
TRBJ1-1,TRBV6-1,CASSWGGQNTEAFF
TRBJ1-3,TRBV19,CASSIAIIGSGNTIYF
TRBJ2-1,TRBV6-1,CASSGTSGGAYNEQFF
TRBJ2-2,TRBV5-4,CASRRYSGRRDGELFF
TRBJ2-2,TRBV5-6,CASSFLGGTGELFF
TRBJ2-2,TRBV27,CASSSHRLSLNTGELFF
TRBJ1-1,TRBV5-1,CASSSGQNTEAFF
TRBJ2-5,TRBV5-1,CASSFAGTTEETQYF
TRBJ2-5,TRBV5-1,CASSLGGQGGETQYF
TRBJ1-2,TRBV28,CASSFPSSGYTF
TRBJ2-2,TRBV19,CASSTGQSTGELFF